Listed below are T cell receptor beta chains from one sample, sequenced in a study of blood T cell repertoires in COVID-19. Repertoires were generated with immunoSEQ multiplex PCR, while TCRdb's copy carries only in-frame clones and drops some. The data contain about 120,000 clones, 90% of them singletons. Sequenced sample: peripheral blood. The receptor source for this set is a man aged 55 to 70 with COVID-19, enrolled during active disease. Each CDR3 is given with its conserved first and last residue. D genes are given only for firm matches. Only part of the rows carry a size: once, few, many, or a class if the clone is expanded.

abundance: -; d_gene: TRBD1; v_gene: TRBV7-2; j_gene: TRBJ2-7; CDR3nt: TGTGCCAGTCTCTCGGGGACAGGGGCCTACGAGCAGTACTTC; CDR3aa: CASLSGTGAYEQYF
abundance: once; d_gene: TRBD1; v_gene: TRBV5-1; j_gene: TRBJ2-3; CDR3nt: TGCGCCAGCAGCTTGCCCCAAGGCAGGGGGCCGCGGACAGATACGCAGTATTTT; CDR3aa: CASSLPQGRGPRTDTQYF
abundance: -; d_gene: -; v_gene: TRBV20-1; j_gene: TRBJ1-5; CDR3nt: TGCAGTGCTAGTATAGGACAAGGTCAGCCCCAGCATTTT; CDR3aa: CSASIGQGQPQHF
abundance: -; d_gene: TRBD1; v_gene: TRBV2; j_gene: TRBJ2-2; CDR3nt: TGTGCCAGCAGTGAGATACAGGGGGGAACCGGGGAGCTGTTTTTT; CDR3aa: CASSEIQGGTGELFF
abundance: few; d_gene: TRBD1; v_gene: TRBV29-1; j_gene: TRBJ2-7; CDR3nt: TGCAGCGTTGATTCTGGACAGGGGTCCGAGCAGTACTTC; CDR3aa: CSVDSGQGSEQYF
abundance: -; d_gene: TRBD1; v_gene: TRBV5-1; j_gene: TRBJ1-3; CDR3nt: TGCGCCAGCAGCCCCGGGACAGCTGGAAACACCATATATTTT; CDR3aa: CASSPGTAGNTIYF
abundance: -; d_gene: TRBD1; v_gene: TRBV5-1; j_gene: TRBJ1-1; CDR3nt: TGCGCCAGCAGCTTGGTCTCTGGGGCAGGGGGCACTGAAGCTTTCTTT; CDR3aa: CASSLVSGAGGTEAFF
abundance: few; d_gene: -; v_gene: TRBV3-1/TRBV3-2; j_gene: TRBJ2-5; CDR3nt: TGTGCCAGCCGGGACACCCAAGAGACCCAGTACTTC; CDR3aa: CASRDTQETQYF
abundance: -; d_gene: TRBD2; v_gene: TRBV4-3; j_gene: TRBJ2-1; CDR3nt: TGCGCCAGCAGCCAAGATCGGGGGGATTATAGCAATGAGCAGTTCTTC; CDR3aa: CASSQDRGDYSNEQFF
abundance: -; d_gene: -; v_gene: TRBV6-5; j_gene: TRBJ2-1; CDR3nt: TGTGCCAGCAGTACTACGGGACTGTTCTTC; CDR3aa: CASSTTGLFF
abundance: -; d_gene: TRBD2; v_gene: TRBV9; j_gene: TRBJ2-2; CDR3nt: TGTGCCAGCAGCGTAGTGGCGGGAGGGAACACCGGGGAGCTGTTTTTT; CDR3aa: CASSVVAGGNTGELFF
abundance: -; d_gene: TRBD2; v_gene: TRBV24-1; j_gene: TRBJ2-1; CDR3nt: TGTGCCACCAGTGAGGCCGGGAGGTCCTACAATGAGCAGTTCTTC; CDR3aa: CATSEAGRSYNEQFF
abundance: few; d_gene: TRBD1; v_gene: TRBV29-1; j_gene: TRBJ2-1; CDR3nt: TGCAGCGTTCAACAGGGGTCCCACAATGAGCAGTTCTTC; CDR3aa: CSVQQGSHNEQFF
abundance: -; d_gene: TRBD1; v_gene: TRBV19; j_gene: TRBJ2-2; CDR3nt: TGTGCCAGTAGTACCTGGGACAGGCCGAACACCGGGGAGCTGTTTTTT; CDR3aa: CASSTWDRPNTGELFF
abundance: -; d_gene: -; v_gene: TRBV29-1; j_gene: TRBJ1-1; CDR3nt: TGCAGCGCCCTGACACCACATGGCACTGAAGCTTTCTTT; CDR3aa: CSALTPHGTEAFF